The T cell receptor beta chain under discussion was sequenced for a study of blood T cell repertoires in COVID-19. At the level of the study: Acute and convalescent COVID-19 samples came from the United States, Italy and Spain.

This CDR3 spans 16 amino acids. J was trimmed by 7 bases and V by 0 bases; bases with no gene match: 5. Germline CDR1 is MNHEY and CDR2 is SVGEGT. In its sample, this clone was seen a few times. Grouping used clinical history reported by participants in a survey and questionnaire. The data were produced by immunoSEQ multiplex PCR, yet TCRdb's version contains in-frame clones alone and is incomplete. The top ten clones hold about 18% of a sample with more than 150,000 clones, 70% to 80% of them seen once. This receptor was obtained from a woman in her forties or fifties who had recovered from COVID-19. The chain uses TRBV6-2 or TRBV6-3 and TRBJ2-2, with 10 bases lining up with TRBD2. Sequencing was done on a sample of PBMCs or T cells enriched from blood (not recorded which). The CDR3: CASSYSSGRPGGELFF. CDR3 in DNA: TGTGCCAGCAGTTACTCTAGCGGGAGGCCCGGCGGGGAGCTGTTTTTT.